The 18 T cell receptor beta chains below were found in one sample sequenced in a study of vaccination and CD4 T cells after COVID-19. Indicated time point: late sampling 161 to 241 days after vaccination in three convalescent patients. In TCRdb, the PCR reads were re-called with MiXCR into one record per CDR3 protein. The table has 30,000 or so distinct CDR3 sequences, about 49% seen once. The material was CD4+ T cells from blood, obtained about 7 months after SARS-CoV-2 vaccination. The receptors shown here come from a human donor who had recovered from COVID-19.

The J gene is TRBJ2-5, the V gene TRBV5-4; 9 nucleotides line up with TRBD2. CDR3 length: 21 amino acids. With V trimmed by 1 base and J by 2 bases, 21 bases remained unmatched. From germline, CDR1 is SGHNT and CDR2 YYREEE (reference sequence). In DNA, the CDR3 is TGTGCCAGCAGCTTGCGGGCGGGAGGGCCCTTGATTCCCCGTGCGCAAGAGACCCAGTACTTC. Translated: CASSLRAGGPLIPRAQETQYF.

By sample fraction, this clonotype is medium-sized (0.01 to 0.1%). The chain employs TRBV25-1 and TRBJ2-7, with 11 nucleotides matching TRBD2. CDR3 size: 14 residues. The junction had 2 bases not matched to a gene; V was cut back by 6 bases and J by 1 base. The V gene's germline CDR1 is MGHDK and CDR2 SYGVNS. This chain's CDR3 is CASSRTSGSYEQYF. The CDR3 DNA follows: TGTGCCAGCAGCAGGACTAGCGGGTCCTACGAGCAGTACTTC.

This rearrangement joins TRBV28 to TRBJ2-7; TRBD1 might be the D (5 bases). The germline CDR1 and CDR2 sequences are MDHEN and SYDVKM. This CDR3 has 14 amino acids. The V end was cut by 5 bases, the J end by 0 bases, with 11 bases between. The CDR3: CASSVHRSSYEQYF. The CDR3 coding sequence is TGTGCCAGCAGTGTCCACAGGAGCTCCTACGAGCAGTACTTC.

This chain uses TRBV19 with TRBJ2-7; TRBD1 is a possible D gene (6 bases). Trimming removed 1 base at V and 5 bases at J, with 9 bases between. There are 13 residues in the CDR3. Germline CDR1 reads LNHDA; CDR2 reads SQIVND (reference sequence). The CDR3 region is CASSIGYRDEQYF. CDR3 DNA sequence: TGTGCCAGTAGTATAGGTTACAGGGACGAGCAGTACTTC.

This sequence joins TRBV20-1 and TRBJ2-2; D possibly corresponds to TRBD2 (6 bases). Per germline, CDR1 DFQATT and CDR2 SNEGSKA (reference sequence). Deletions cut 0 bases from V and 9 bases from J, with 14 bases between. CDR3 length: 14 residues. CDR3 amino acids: CSARDGDSLRELFF. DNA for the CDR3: TGCAGTGCTAGAGATGGGGACTCCCTCCGGGAGCTGTTTTTT.

Written as DNA, the CDR3 is TGTGCCAGCAGTGAATATAGCGGGAGGTCCTACGAGCAGTACTTC. Protein product: CASSEYSGRSYEQYF. This chain links TRBV27 with TRBJ2-7, with TRBD2 identical over 10 bases. The V gene's germline CDR1 is MNHEY and CDR2 SMNVEV (reference sequence). The V segment lost 5 bases and the J segment 1 base; nucleotides outside the gene matches: 5. CDR3 length: 15 residues.

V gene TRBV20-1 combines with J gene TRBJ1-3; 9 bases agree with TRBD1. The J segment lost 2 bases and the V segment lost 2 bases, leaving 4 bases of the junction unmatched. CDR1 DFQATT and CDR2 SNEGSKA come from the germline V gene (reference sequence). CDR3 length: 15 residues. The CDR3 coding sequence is TGCAGTGCTAGAAGCCGGGACAGGGCTGGAAACACCATATATTTT. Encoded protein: CSARSRDRAGNTIYF.

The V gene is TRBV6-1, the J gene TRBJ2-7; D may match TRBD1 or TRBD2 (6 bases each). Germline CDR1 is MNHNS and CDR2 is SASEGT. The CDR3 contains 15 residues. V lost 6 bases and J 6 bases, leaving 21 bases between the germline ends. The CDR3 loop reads CASRIAGTRRAEQYF. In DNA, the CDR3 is TGTGCCAGCAGAATAGCCGGGACAAGGAGGGCCGAGCAGTACTTC.

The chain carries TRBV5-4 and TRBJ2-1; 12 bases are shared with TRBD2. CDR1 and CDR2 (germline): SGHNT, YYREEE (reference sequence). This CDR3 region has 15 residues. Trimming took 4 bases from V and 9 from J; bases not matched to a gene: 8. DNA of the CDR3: TGTGCCAGCAGCGGGGGACTAGCGGGTATTATTGAGCAGTTCTTC. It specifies CASSGGLAGIIEQFF.

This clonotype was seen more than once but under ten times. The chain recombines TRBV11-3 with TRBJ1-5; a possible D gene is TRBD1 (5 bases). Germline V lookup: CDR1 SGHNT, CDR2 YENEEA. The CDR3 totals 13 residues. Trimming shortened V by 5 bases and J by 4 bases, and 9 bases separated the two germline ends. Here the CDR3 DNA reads TGTGCCAGCAGCCCACAGGTTAATCAGCCCCAGCATTTT. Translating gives CASSPQVNQPQHF.

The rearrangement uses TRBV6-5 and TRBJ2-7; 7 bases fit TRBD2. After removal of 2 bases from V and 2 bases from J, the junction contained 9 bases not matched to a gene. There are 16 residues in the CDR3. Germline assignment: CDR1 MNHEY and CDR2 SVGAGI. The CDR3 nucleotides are TGTGCCAGCAGTTACAAAGTGGGCGGGAGCCCCTACGAGCAGTACTTC. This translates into CASSYKVGGSPYEQYF.

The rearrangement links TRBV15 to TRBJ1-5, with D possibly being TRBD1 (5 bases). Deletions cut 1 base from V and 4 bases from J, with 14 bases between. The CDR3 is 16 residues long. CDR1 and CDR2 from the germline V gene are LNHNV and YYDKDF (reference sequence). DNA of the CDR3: TGTGCCACCAGCAGAGGCGTGGGGGATGGGAATCAGCCCCAGCATTTT. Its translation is CATSRGVGDGNQPQHF.

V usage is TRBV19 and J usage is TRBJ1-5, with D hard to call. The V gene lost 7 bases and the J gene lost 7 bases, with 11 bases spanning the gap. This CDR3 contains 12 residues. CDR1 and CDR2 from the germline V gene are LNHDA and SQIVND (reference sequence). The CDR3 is CASTTPGQPQHF. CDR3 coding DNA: TGTGCCAGTACAACCCCCGGACAGCCCCAGCATTTT.

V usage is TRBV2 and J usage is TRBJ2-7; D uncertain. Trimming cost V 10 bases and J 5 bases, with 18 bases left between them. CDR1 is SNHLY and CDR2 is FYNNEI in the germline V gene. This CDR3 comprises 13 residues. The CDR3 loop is CATNRPLEDEQYF. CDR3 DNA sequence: TGTGCCACCAACCGGCCCCTGGAAGACGAGCAGTACTTC. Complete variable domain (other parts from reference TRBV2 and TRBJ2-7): EPEVTQTPSHQVTQMGQEVILRCVPISNHLYFYWYRQILGQKVEFLVSFYNNEISEKSEIFDDQFSVERPDGSNFTLKIRSTKLEDSAMYFCATNRPLEDEQYFGPGTRLTVT.

The CDR3 is CASTFGPNTGELFF. The CDR3 region has the DNA TGTGCCAGCACCTTCGGACCGAACACCGGGGAGCTGTTTTTT. V is TRBV6-1 and J is TRBJ2-2; D not certain. The germline V gene has CDR1 MNHNS and CDR2 SASEGT. Trimming cost V 7 bases and J 0 bases, with 9 bases left between them. The CDR3 has 14 residues.

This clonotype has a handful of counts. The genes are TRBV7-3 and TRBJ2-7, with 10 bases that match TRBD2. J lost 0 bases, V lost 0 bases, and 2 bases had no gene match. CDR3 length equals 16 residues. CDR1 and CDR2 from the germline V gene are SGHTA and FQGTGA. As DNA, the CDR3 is TGTGCCAGCAGCTTAACTGGGACTAGCGCCTCCTACGAGCAGTACTTC. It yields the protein CASSLTGTSASYEQYF.

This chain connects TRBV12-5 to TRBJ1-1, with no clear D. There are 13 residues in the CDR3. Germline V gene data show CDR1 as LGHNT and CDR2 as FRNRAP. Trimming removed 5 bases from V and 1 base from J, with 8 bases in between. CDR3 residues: CASGRSGNTEAFF. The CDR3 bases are TGTGCTAGTGGTCGTTCAGGGAACACTGAAGCTTTCTTT. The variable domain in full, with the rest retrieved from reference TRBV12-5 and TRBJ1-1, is DARVTQTPRHKVTEMGQEVTMRCQPILGHNTVFWYRQTMMQGLELLAYFRNRAPLDDSGMPKDRFSAEMPDATLATLKIQPSEPRDSAVYFCASGRSGNTEAFFGQGTRLTVV.

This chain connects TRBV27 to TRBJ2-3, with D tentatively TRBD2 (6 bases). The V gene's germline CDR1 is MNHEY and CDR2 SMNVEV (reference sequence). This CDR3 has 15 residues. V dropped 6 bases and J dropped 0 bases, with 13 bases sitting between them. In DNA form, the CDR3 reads TGTGCCAGCAGACCGTTAGCGGAAAGCACAGATACGCAGTATTTT. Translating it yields CASRPLAESTDTQYF.